Reported below is one TCR beta chain. This entry is derived from a study of blood T cell repertoires in COVID-19. Study details: Spain, Italy and the United States supplied samples that represented acute and convalescent COVID-19. PBMCs, B-cell-depleted T cells, or T cells were the source of the cDNA or gDNA that made up the material.

The germline gives CDR1 MNHEY, CDR2 SVGEGT. Trimming pared 2 bases from V and 0 bases from J, leaving 12 bases between. The CDR3 covers 16 residues. Original data processing: How many nucleated cells were present was estimated from reference gene primer amplification. Only in-frame clones appear in the TCRdb table, and some are missing; sequencing was by immunoSEQ multiplex PCR. The DNA was the basis for D and trimming; V, J and clone size are from that table. The sample lists some 96,000 clones; around nine tenths were seen once. The clonotype was recovered from a human donor in a cohort sampled during active COVID-19. The chain uses TRBV6-2 or TRBV6-3 and TRBJ2-3, with D perhaps matching TRBD2 (5 bases). Sequencing was performed on peripheral blood. The CDR3 is CASSYDKRKSTDTQYF. The DNA of the CDR3 is TGTGCCAGCAGTTACGATAAGCGGAAGAGCACAGATACGCAGTATTTT.